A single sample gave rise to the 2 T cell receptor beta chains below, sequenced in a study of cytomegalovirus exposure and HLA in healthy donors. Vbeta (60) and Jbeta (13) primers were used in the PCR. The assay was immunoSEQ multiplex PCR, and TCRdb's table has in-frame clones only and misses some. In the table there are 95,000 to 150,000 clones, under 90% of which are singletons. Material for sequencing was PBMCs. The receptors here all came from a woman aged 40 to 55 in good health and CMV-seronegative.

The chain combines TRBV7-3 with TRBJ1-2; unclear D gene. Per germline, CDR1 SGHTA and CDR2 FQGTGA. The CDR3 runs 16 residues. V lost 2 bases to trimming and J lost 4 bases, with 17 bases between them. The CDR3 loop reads CASSLFAGGGIYGYTF. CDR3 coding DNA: TGTGCCAGCAGCTTATTCGCGGGAGGCGGGATCTATGGCTACACCTTC.

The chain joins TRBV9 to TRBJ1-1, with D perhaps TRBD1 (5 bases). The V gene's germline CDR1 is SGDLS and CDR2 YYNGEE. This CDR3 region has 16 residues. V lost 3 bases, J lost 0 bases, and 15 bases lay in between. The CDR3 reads CASSAGDGGLNTEAFF. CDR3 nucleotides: TGTGCCAGCAGCGCCGGAGACGGGGGTCTGAACACTGAAGCTTTCTTT.